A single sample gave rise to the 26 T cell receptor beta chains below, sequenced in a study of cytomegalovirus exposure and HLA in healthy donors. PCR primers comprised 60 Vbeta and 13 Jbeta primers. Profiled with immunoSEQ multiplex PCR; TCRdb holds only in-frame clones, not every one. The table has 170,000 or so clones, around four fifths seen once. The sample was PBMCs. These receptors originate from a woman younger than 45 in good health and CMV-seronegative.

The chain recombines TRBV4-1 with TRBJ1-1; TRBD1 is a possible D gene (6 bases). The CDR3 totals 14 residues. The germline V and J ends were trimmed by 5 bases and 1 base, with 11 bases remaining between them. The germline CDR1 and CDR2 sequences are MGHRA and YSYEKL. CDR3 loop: CASSSGTSNTEAFF. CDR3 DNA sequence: TGCGCCAGCAGCTCCGGGACATCGAACACTGAAGCTTTCTTT.

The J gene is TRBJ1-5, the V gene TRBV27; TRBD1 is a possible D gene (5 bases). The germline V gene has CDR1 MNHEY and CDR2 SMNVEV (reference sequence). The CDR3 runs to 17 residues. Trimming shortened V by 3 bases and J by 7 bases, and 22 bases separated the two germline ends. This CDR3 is CASSFRRDFGRDQPQHF. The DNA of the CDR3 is TGTGCCAGCAGTTTCCGCCGGGACTTCGGGCGGGACCAGCCCCAGCATTTT.

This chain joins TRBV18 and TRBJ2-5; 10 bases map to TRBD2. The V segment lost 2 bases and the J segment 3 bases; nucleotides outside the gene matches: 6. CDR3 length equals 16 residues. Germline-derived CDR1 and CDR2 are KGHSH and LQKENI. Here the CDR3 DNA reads TGTGCCAGCTCACCATCTAGCGGGGGTCAAAAAGAGACCCAGTACTTC. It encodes CASSPSSGGQKETQYF.

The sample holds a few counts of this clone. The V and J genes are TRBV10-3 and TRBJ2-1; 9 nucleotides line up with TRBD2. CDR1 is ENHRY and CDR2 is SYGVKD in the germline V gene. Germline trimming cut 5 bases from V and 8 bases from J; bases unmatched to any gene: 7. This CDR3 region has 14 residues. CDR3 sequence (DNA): TGTGCCATCAGTCGACTAGCGGAGGAGGATGAGCAGTTCTTC. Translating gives CAISRLAEEDEQFF.

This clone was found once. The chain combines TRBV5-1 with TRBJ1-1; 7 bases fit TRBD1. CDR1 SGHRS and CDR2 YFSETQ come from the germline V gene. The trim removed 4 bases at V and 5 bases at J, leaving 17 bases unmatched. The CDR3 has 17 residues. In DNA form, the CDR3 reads TGCGCCAGCAGCACCGGGACAGCCGGCTATGGAACGACTGAAGCTTTCTTT. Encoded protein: CASSTGTAGYGTTEAFF.

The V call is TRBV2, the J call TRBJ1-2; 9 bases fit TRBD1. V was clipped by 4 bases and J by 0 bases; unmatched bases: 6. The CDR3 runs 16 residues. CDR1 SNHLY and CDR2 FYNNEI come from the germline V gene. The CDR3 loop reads CASSGDREPTNYGYTF. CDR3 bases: TGTGCCAGCAGTGGGGACAGGGAACCCACTAACTATGGCTACACCTTC. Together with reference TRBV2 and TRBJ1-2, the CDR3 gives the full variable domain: EPEVTQTPSHQVTQMGQEVILRCVPISNHLYFYWYRQILGQKVEFLVSFYNNEISEKSEIFDDQFSVERPDGSNFTLKIRSTKLEDSAMYFCASSGDREPTNYGYTFGSGTRLTVV.

CDR3 sequence: CASSPLVGGTPLHF. The CDR3 region has the DNA TGTGCCAGCAGTCCCTTAGTCGGGGGTACACCCCTCCACTTT. The chain recombines TRBV6-5 with TRBJ1-6, with a possible D match to TRBD1 (5 bases). Trimming shortened V by 5 bases and J by 11 bases, and 16 bases separated the two germline ends. This CDR3 has 14 residues. From germline, CDR1 is MNHEY and CDR2 SVGAGI.

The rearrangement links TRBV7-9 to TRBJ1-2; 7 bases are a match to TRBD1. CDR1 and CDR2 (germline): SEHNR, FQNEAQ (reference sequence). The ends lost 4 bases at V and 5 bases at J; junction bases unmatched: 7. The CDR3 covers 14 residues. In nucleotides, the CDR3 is TGTGCCAGCAGCTACCGGCAGGGGGGATATGGCTACACCTTC. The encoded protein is CASSYRQGGYGYTF.

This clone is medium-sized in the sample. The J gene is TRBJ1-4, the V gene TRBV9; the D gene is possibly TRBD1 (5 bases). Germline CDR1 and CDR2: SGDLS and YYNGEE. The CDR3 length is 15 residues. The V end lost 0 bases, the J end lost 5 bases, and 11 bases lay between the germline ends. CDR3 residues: CASSVGGDLNEKLFF. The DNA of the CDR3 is TGTGCCAGCAGCGTAGGGGGCGACTTAAATGAAAAACTGTTTTTT.

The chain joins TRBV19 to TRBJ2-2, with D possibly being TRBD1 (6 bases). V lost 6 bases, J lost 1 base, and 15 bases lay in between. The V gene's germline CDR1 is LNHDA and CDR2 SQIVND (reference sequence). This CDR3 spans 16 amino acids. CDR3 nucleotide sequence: TGTGCCAGTAGAATTACCGGGACAAAGAACACCGGGGAGCTGTTTTTT. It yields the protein CASRITGTKNTGELFF.

In DNA, the CDR3 is TGCGCCAGCAGCTTGGCGTACACAGATACGCAGTATTTT. Translating it yields CASSLAYTDTQYF. V gene TRBV5-1 combines with J gene TRBJ2-3; no clear D. Germline CDR1 reads SGHRS; CDR2 reads YFSETQ. The CDR3 runs 13 residues. Trimming took off 0 bases at V and 2 bases at J, with 4 bases between the two ends.

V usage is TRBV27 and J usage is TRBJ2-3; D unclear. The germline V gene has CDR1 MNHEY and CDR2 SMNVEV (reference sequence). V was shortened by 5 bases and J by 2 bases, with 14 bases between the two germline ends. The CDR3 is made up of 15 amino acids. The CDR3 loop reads CASSREQALTDTQYF. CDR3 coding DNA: TGTGCCAGCAGTCGCGAGCAGGCGCTCACAGATACGCAGTATTTT.

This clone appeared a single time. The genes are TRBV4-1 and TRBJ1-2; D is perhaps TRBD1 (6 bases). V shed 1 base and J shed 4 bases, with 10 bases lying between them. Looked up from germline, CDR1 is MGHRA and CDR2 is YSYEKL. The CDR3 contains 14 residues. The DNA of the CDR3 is TGCGCCAGCAGCCAAGTAGGGACAAGCTATGGCTACACCTTC. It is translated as CASSQVGTSYGYTF.

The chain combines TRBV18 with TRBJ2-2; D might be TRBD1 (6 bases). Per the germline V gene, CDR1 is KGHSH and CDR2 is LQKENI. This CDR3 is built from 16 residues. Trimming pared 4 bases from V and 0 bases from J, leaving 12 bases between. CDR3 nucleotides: TGTGCCAGCTCACGAGCGGACAGAACGAACACCGGGGAGCTGTTTTTT. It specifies CASSRADRTNTGELFF.

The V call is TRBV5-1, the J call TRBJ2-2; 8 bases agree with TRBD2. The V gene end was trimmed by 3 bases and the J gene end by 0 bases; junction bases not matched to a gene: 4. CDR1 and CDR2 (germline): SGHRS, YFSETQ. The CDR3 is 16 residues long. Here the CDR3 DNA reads TGCGCCAGCAGCTATAGCGGGGACCCGAACACCGGGGAGCTGTTTTTT. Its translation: CASSYSGDPNTGELFF.

The CDR3 loop is CASSYRQGAVTQYF. As DNA, the CDR3 is TGTGCCAGCAGTTACAGACAGGGGGCGGTGACCCAGTACTTC. This chain joins TRBV6-5 and TRBJ2-5; 10 nucleotides agree with TRBD1. Germline-derived CDR1 and CDR2 are MNHEY and SVGAGI. Losses at the gene ends were 2 bases for V and 7 bases for J; bases not matched to a gene: 4. This CDR3 comprises 14 residues.

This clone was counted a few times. CDR3 in DNA: TGCGCCAGCAGCTTGAGAGGGTTCGGCACTGAAGCTTTCTTT. Translation gives CASSLRGFGTEAFF. The V call is TRBV5-1, the J call TRBJ1-1; D is uncertain. The length of the CDR3 is 14 residues. Germline values: CDR1 SGHRS, CDR2 YFSETQ. Deletions cut 1 base from V and 4 bases from J, with 11 bases between.

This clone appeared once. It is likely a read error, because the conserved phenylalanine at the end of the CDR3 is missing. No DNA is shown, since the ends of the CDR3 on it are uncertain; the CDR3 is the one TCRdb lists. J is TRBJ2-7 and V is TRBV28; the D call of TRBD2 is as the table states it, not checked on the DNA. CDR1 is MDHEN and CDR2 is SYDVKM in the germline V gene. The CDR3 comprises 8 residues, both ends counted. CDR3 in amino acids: CASNKLQT.

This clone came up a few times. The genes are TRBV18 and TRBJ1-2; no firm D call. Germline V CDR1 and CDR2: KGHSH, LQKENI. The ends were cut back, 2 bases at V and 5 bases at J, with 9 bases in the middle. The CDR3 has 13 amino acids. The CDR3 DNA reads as TGTGCCAGCTCACCATCGGGAAGGTATGGCTACACCTTC. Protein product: CASSPSGRYGYTF.

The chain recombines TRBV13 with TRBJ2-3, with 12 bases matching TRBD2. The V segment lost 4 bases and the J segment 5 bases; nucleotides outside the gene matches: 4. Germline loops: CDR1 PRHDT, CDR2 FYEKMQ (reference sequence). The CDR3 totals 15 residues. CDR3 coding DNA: TGTGCCAGCAGCTCTAGCGGGGGGGAGGAAGATACGCAGTATTTT. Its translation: CASSSSGGEEDTQYF.

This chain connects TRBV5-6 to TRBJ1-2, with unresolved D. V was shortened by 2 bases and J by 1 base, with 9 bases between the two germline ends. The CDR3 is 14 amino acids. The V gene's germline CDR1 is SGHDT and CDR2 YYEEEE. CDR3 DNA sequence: TGTGCCAGCAGCTTTGCAGGTGATAACTATGGCTACACCTTC. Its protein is CASSFAGDNYGYTF.

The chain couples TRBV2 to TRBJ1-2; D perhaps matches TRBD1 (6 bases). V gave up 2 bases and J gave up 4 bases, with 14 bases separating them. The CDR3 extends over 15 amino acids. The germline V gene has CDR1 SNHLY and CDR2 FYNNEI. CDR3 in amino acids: CASSENSDSAYGYTF. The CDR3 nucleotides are TGTGCCAGCAGTGAAAACTCGGACAGTGCCTATGGCTACACCTTC.

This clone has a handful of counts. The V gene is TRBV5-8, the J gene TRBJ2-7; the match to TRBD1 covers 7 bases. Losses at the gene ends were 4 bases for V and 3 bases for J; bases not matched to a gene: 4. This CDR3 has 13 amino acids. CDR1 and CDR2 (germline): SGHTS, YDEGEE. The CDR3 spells CASSHPGGYEQYF. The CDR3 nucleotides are TGTGCCAGCAGCCACCCAGGGGGCTACGAGCAGTACTTC.

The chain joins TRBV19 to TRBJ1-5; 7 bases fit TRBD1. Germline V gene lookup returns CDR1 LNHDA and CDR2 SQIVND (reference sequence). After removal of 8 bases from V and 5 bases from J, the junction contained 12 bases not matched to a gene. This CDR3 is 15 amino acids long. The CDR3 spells CASLPTGHGDQPQHF. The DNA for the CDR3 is TGTGCCAGTCTCCCGACAGGGCATGGGGATCAGCCCCAGCATTTT.

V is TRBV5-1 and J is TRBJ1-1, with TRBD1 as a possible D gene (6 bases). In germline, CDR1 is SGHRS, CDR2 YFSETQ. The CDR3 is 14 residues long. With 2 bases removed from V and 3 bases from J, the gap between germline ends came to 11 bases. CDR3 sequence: CASSFGKGDTEAFF. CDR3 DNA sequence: TGCGCCAGCAGCTTTGGGAAGGGGGACACTGAAGCTTTCTTT.

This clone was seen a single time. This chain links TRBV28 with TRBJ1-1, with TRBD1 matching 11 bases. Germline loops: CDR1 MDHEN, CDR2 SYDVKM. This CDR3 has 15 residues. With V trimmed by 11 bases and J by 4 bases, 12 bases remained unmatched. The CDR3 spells CAHTRGGTGGTEAFF. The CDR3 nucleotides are TGTGCCCACACACGGGGTGGGACAGGGGGCACTGAAGCTTTCTTT.